This TCR beta chain was identified in a study of shared clonotypes between healthy human individuals. Study-wide results and limits: All-four-donor shared clonotypes had higher generation probabilities than non-shared clonotypes did.

The CDR3 length is 14 residues. V lost 5 bases, J lost 4 bases, and 4 bases stayed unmatched. Germline V gene data show CDR1 as MDHEN and CDR2 as SYDVKM. Notes on this clone: Its antigen remains unidentified.

The protocol was immunoSEQ multiplex PCR, while the TCRdb copy is restricted to in-frame clones and leaves out a portion. The sample gives over a million clones, roughly 95% of which show up once; over 1% is in the top ten. This receptor was identified in a man younger than 40 in good health. The sample comprised naive CD4+ T cells sorted from blood. This sample's subset: CD45RA+ positively selected. The chain is built from TRBV28 and TRBJ1-5; 8 bases are a match to TRBD1. CDR3 sequence reads: CASSRQGQNQPQHF. The CDR3 bases are TGTGCCAGCAGTAGACAGGGGCAAAATCAGCCCCAGCATTTT.